The following is a T cell receptor (beta chain) sequence with its context. The table lists this clonotype with many counts. The target of this receptor is not known. No per-base quality is available; no much larger clone lies one base away. Moderately to severely active disease, a Clinical Activity Score of at least 3, a NOSPECS grade of at least 4, and a duration under 3 months were present in ophthalmopathy patients. Patients with uncontrolled infections, other autoimmune diseases, pregnancy or lactation were excluded. Diagnoses relied on clinical symptoms, serum thyroxine and TRAb, thyroid ultrasound and orbital computed tomography. Ficoll-Paque density gradient centrifugation was used to isolate PBMCs from around 10 ml of fresh peripheral blood. Total RNA was extracted using Trizol reagent, and RNA quality was assessed on an Agilent 2100 Bioanalyzer. The data derive from a study of T cells in Graves' hyperthyroidism and ophthalmopathy (dated by TCRdb to about 2019). About the study as a whole: Peripheral blood was sampled at the time of initial diagnosis, prior to any treatment. Once sampling was done, hyperthyroidism patients were given methimazole at a starting dose of 30 mg daily, whereas ophthalmopathy patients were given high-dose intravenous methylprednisolone. TCR V-J signatures able to tell the groups apart were searched for in a discovery cohort of 95 or so patients, of whom 43 had Graves' ophthalmopathy and 55 to 65 had stable Graves' hyperthyroidism. TCR Vbeta CDR3 sequencing of around 130 peripheral blood samples (fewer than 45 ophthalmopathy, 75 to 85 hyperthyroidism and roughly 17 progressor patients) is reported in the paper. The approximately 100 discovery patients were randomly divided into training and test sets at a 7:3 ratio. The study also compared thyroid tissue and blood T-cell repertoires from five or six Graves' hyperthyroidism patients. Prospective prediction of ophthalmopathy was tested in an independent validation cohort consisting of some 20 hyperthyroidism patients and more than 15 patients who later progressed to ophthalmopathy. Results and caveats for the whole study, not just this receptor: In validation, progression to ophthalmopathy was predicted by the model with more than 65% sensitivity and 72% to 85% specificity, a median of about 6.4 months before onset. In cross-validation, a model built on a 13 V-J signature told ophthalmopathy apart from stable hyperthyroidism with approximately 90% sensitivity and approximately 81% specificity, and in testing the same model reached 80%/75%. Most expanded thyroid clonotypes (frequency above 0.001) were also found in blood, which suggests that blood repertoires may mirror thyroid immune responses. Sample size was not statistically predetermined, and investigators were not blinded to group allocation.

The TCR beta CDR3 regions were amplified from RNA transcripts. A first-round RT-PCR of the TCR CDR3 used the HTBI primer set with the Qiagen OneStep RT-PCR kit. Libraries were constructed in a second round of multiplex PCR, after which size selection and purification were carried out. Libraries were sequenced paired-end with 100 bp reads on an Illumina HiSeq2000. Per the authors' processing: SOAPnuke was used to process the raw data, throwing out any read that contained adapters or uncalled bases, had a mean Phred below 15, or lacked an exact constant-primer or identifier match. High-quality paired reads were merged with COPE v1.2.5, and unique nucleotide sequences were defined as clonotypes. Clonotypes were aligned to IMGT TRBV, TRBD and TRBJ reference segments using MiTCR v1.1. The analysis included only V-J combinations with a frequency above 0.0001, which together covered approximately 99% of the repertoires. The TCS score was defined as F50 (clonal expansion) divided by E x V (chaos), with BLOSUM62-based TCRdist calculated between CDR3 peptides within each V-J. Welch's t-statistics and random forest reduced around 510 V-J features to 10 to 15, which were used in a naive Bayes classifier (R e1071). Using fastp trimming at Q25 and MiXCR clonotype assembly, TCRdb reanalyzed the public sequencing data and kept in-frame beta chains. Every CDR3 protein is listed once, alongside the most common genes and DNA of its rows. TCRdb's processing, not the authors' own work, is the source of the V and J calls. Present in this sample are about 400,000 distinct CDR3 sequences, 12% to 15% of which were seen just once. Approximately 20% of the sample is in the top ten clones.

Germline trimming: 7 bases from V, 6 bases from J; junction bases outside gene matches: 8. The CDR3 holds 14 amino acids from the cysteine to the phenylalanine. Just the 42-base CDR3 DNA is kept, in frame starting at base 1. According to the germline V gene, CDR1 reads SGHRS and CDR2 reads YFSETQ. The sample taken for sequencing was blood. This receptor was identified in a woman aged 55 to 70 with Graves' ophthalmopathy. The chain is assembled from TRBV5-1 and TRBJ2-7; 12 junctional bases match TRBD2. In nucleotides, the sequence is TGCGCCAGCTCGATACTAGCGGGAGGAGGCGAGCAGTACTTC. It is translated as CASSILAGGGEQYF.